A selection of T cell receptor beta chains follows, all from one sample in a study of blood T cell repertoires in COVID-19. The protocol was immunoSEQ multiplex PCR, while the TCRdb copy is restricted to in-frame clones and leaves out a portion. The repertoire holds about 240,000 clones, with about four fifths as singletons. The specimen sequenced was peripheral blood. The receptors come from a woman of 80 years or more with acute or convalescent COVID-19. Both conserved end residues are part of each CDR3. Fields, in order: J gene, V gene, D gene, CDR3 protein. A D gene is named only where the DNA matches it firmly.

J: TRBJ1-1
V: TRBV28
D: NA
CDR3: CASTTHSGRTEAFF

J: TRBJ1-1
V: TRBV3-1/TRBV3-2
D: TRBD1
CDR3: CASSQKYLDREAFF

J: TRBJ2-7
V: TRBV7-9
D: TRBD1
CDR3: CASTPTGGASYEQYF

J: TRBJ2-2
V: TRBV5-1
D: NA
CDR3: CASSLAVGGGELFF

J: TRBJ2-1
V: TRBV2
D: TRBD1
CDR3: CASSEAGTGLLAAYNEQFF

J: TRBJ1-2
V: TRBV12-5
D: NA
CDR3: CASGLLPSNYGYTF

J: TRBJ1-5
V: TRBV28
D: NA
CDR3: CASSLTQRGSQPQHF

J: TRBJ1-6
V: TRBV6-6
D: NA
CDR3: CASSYSVNSPLHF

J: TRBJ1-4
V: TRBV19
D: TRBD1
CDR3: CASTNRGTATNEKLFF

J: TRBJ2-1
V: TRBV5-1
D: NA
CDR3: CASSPPGGARNEQFF

J: TRBJ1-5
V: TRBV6-4
D: NA
CDR3: CASIGRQGGQPQHF

J: TRBJ2-3
V: TRBV4-1
D: TRBD2
CDR3: CASSHGGGRGDTQYF

J: TRBJ1-5
V: TRBV28
D: NA
CDR3: CASSGREPQHF

J: TRBJ1-1
V: TRBV28
D: TRBD1
CDR3: CASSTRQGDRAFF

J: TRBJ2-1
V: TRBV7-2
D: TRBD1
CDR3: CASSFTGTGNNEQFF

J: TRBJ1-3
V: TRBV6-1
D: TRBD1
CDR3: CASSESGQGYTIYF

J: TRBJ1-1
V: TRBV5-4
D: NA
CDR3: CASSPTRGGTEAFF

J: TRBJ2-2
V: TRBV5-4
D: NA
CDR3: CASSLGSRGELFF

J: TRBJ2-7
V: TRBV7-2
D: NA
CDR3: CASSFSRGGDYEQYF

J: TRBJ2-5
V: TRBV5-1
D: NA
CDR3: CASSLLGVRETQYF

J: TRBJ1-2
V: TRBV12-3/TRBV12-4
D: NA
CDR3: CASSPNRDGYTF

J: TRBJ1-3
V: TRBV10-3
D: NA
CDR3: CAISAGALSGNTIYF

J: TRBJ2-5
V: TRBV6-5
D: TRBD1
CDR3: CARGGTGDQETQYF

J: TRBJ1-4
V: TRBV15
D: TRBD1
CDR3: CATSRTGQYNEKLFF

J: TRBJ1-2
V: TRBV3-1/TRBV3-2
D: TRBD1
CDR3: CASSQAGGLGYGYTF

J: TRBJ1-3
V: TRBV19
D: NA
CDR3: CASSMKGPGNTIYF

J: TRBJ2-7
V: TRBV28
D: TRBD1
CDR3: CASNGQGPYEQYF

J: TRBJ2-5
V: TRBV6-1
D: TRBD2
CDR3: CASSEQLAGSAPVSDF

J: TRBJ1-1
V: TRBV3-1/TRBV3-2
D: NA
CDR3: CASSPRVQGPEAFF

J: TRBJ1-2
V: TRBV5-5
D: TRBD1
CDR3: CASSLPTGLKDGYTF

J: TRBJ2-5
V: TRBV5-1
D: NA
CDR3: CASSMDSRGLETQYF

J: TRBJ2-3
V: TRBV6-5
D: NA
CDR3: CASLRDTRDTQYF

J: TRBJ2-7
V: TRBV5-4
D: TRBD2
CDR3: CASSSSGGGPFYEQYF

J: TRBJ1-6
V: TRBV28
D: NA
CDR3: CASSFNRDSPLHF

J: TRBJ2-7
V: TRBV5-1
D: NA
CDR3: CASSLQGLSYEQYF

J: TRBJ2-5
V: TRBV6-5
D: TRBD1
CDR3: CASRPGGQETQYF

J: TRBJ1-5
V: TRBV19
D: NA
CDR3: CASSMGGNQPQHF

J: TRBJ2-7
V: TRBV28
D: TRBD1
CDR3: CASSWQGAGEQYF

J: TRBJ2-1
V: TRBV7-9
D: NA
CDR3: CASSLRFSGYNEQFF

J: TRBJ1-1
V: TRBV6-5
D: NA
CDR3: CASSYNEPSEAFF

J: TRBJ1-2
V: TRBV5-1
D: TRBD1
CDR3: CASSPTGGGGYTF

J: TRBJ2-5
V: TRBV4-1
D: NA
CDR3: CASSQDPGEETQYF

J: TRBJ2-7
V: TRBV27
D: TRBD1
CDR3: CASSPQAGTGPSTYEQYF

J: TRBJ2-7
V: TRBV3-1/TRBV3-2
D: NA
CDR3: CASSQGTDNRVGQYF

J: TRBJ1-1
V: TRBV29-1
D: NA
CDR3: CSVETTGVTEAFF

J: TRBJ1-5
V: TRBV28
D: NA
CDR3: CASSFSGGGVPSNQPQHF

J: TRBJ1-5
V: TRBV2
D: NA
CDR3: CASSDQGLRGQPQHF

J: TRBJ1-6
V: TRBV7-2
D: NA
CDR3: CASSLEPNSPLHF

J: TRBJ1-2
V: TRBV2
D: NA
CDR3: CASRGTGVGYTF

J: TRBJ1-6
V: TRBV6-1
D: NA
CDR3: CASSEASLNSPLHF

J: TRBJ1-1
V: TRBV10-3
D: NA
CDR3: CASGRAGDSEAFF

J: TRBJ1-2
V: TRBV5-6
D: TRBD1
CDR3: CASSARGVYGYTF

J: TRBJ1-2
V: TRBV24-1
D: NA
CDR3: CATSDLWTKQGGYTF

J: TRBJ1-3
V: TRBV24-1
D: TRBD1
CDR3: CAFRTGIYSGNTIYF

J: TRBJ1-3
V: TRBV9
D: NA
CDR3: CASSVDQGGNTIYF